Each of the 29 T cell receptor beta chains below was sequenced from the same sample in a study of T cell responses to AZD1222 COVID-19 vaccine. Data came from immunoSEQ multiplex PCR; TCRdb stores just in-frame clones and leaves some out. The data contain about 120,000 clones, 80% to 90% of them singletons. The sequencing used peripheral blood, collected on day 0 of AZD1222 vaccination. The source is an adult in good health.

The J gene is TRBJ1-5, the V gene TRBV5-6, with D unresolved. This CDR3 contains 12 residues. V was trimmed by 1 base and J by 6 bases, leaving 5 bases between them. Germline V lookup: CDR1 SGHDT, CDR2 YYEEEE. For the CDR3, the DNA is TGTGCCAGCAGCTTGAGGTTTCAGCCCCAGCATTTT. This encodes CASSLRFQPQHF.

The chain carries TRBV19 and TRBJ1-2; TRBD1 matches at 9 bases. This CDR3 is 16 amino acids long. The germline CDR1 and CDR2 sequences are LNHDA and SQIVND (reference sequence). The junction had 10 bases not matched to a gene; V was cut back by 4 bases and J by 4 bases. This CDR3 reads CASSTSTGGSGYGYTF. DNA of the CDR3: TGTGCCAGTAGTACCTCAACAGGGGGCTCGGGCTATGGCTACACCTTC.

The V and J genes are TRBV9 and TRBJ1-2; D unresolved. Trimming removed 3 bases at V and 4 bases at J, with 16 bases between. From germline, CDR1 is SGDLS and CDR2 YYNGEE. The CDR3 extends over 15 amino acids. The CDR3 DNA follows: TGTGCCAGCAGCGCCCCTGTCACAGAGGCCTATGGCTACACCTTC. Translated: CASSAPVTEAYGYTF.

This chain connects TRBV14 to TRBJ2-2, with 9 positions matching TRBD1. With V trimmed by 0 bases and J by 5 bases, 7 bases remained unmatched. CDR3 length: 17 amino acids. Germline values: CDR1 SGHDN, CDR2 FVKESK. The CDR3 bases are TGTGCCAGCAGCCAAGATCATGGGACAGGGTTGACCGGGGAGCTGTTTTTT. Translated, it gives CASSQDHGTGLTGELFF.

V usage is TRBV24-1 and J usage is TRBJ2-5; 7 positions agree with TRBD1. The CDR3 contains 13 residues. V shed 12 bases and J 1 base; nucleotides not matched to a gene: 7. Germline V CDR1 and CDR2: KGHDR, SFDVKD. The CDR3 loop reads CASRQGPQETQYF. CDR3 nucleotide sequence: TGTGCCTCACGACAGGGTCCCCAAGAGACCCAGTACTTC.

The chain employs TRBV24-1 and TRBJ2-5; TRBD1 might be the D (6 bases). Germline-derived CDR1 and CDR2 are KGHDR and SFDVKD. The ends were cut back, 2 bases at V and 3 bases at J, with 12 bases in the middle. The CDR3 has 15 amino acids. CDR3 amino acids: CATSDWEGGKETQYF. The CDR3 DNA sequence: TGTGCCACCAGTGATTGGGAAGGGGGAAAAGAGACCCAGTACTTC.

The gene calls are TRBV27 and TRBJ2-7; D tentatively fits TRBD1 or TRBD2 (5 bases each). Germline V gene sequence: CDR1 MNHEY, CDR2 SMNVEV (reference sequence). This CDR3 spans 14 amino acids. V lost 3 bases to trimming and J lost 6 bases, with 15 bases between them. The CDR3 sequence is CASSFWDALGEQYF. Written as DNA, the CDR3 is TGTGCCAGCAGTTTTTGGGACGCCCTGGGCGAGCAGTACTTC.

The chain couples TRBV9 to TRBJ2-1; D is ambiguous. Trimming removed 3 bases from V and 0 bases from J, with 16 bases in between. Per germline, CDR1 SGDLS and CDR2 YYNGEE. This CDR3 is 17 amino acids long. CDR3 amino acids: CASSANLGGSSYNEQFF. The CDR3 DNA sequence: TGTGCCAGCAGCGCCAACCTGGGCGGTAGCTCCTACAATGAGCAGTTCTTC.

This chain links TRBV7-6 with TRBJ2-5; 13 bases map to TRBD2. Germline values: CDR1 SGHVS, CDR2 FNYEAQ. With 5 bases clipped from V and 0 bases from J, the junction kept 6 bases outside the gene matches. The CDR3 totals 17 residues. The CDR3 sequence: CASSGQGLAGNQETQYF. CDR3 sequence (DNA): TGTGCCAGCAGCGGACAGGGACTAGCGGGGAACCAAGAGACCCAGTACTTC.

The V call is TRBV23-1, the J call TRBJ2-1, with TRBD2 identical over 15 bases. TRBV23-1 carries the ORF label, with uncertain function. V lost 2 bases, J lost 5 bases, and 4 bases stayed unmatched. The CDR3 runs 17 residues. CDR3 sequence: CASSQRTSGGVNNEQFF. The CDR3 coding sequence is TGCGCCAGCAGTCAACGGACTAGCGGGGGGGTGAACAATGAGCAGTTCTTC.

The rearrangement joins TRBV5-1 to TRBJ2-1, with 11 bases identical to TRBD2. The CDR3 is made up of 15 amino acids. The junction had 5 bases not matched to a gene; V was cut back by 2 bases and J by 7 bases. The V gene's germline CDR1 is SGHRS and CDR2 YFSETQ. The CDR3 coding sequence is TGCGCCAGCAGCTTTTTAGCGGGAGGGCCGAATGAGCAGTTCTTC. Its protein is CASSFLAGGPNEQFF.

The CDR3 DNA is TGTGCCACCAGTGATTACAGGGTAGGGGAGACCCAGTACTTC. It specifies CATSDYRVGETQYF. V is TRBV24-1 and J is TRBJ2-5; perhaps TRBD1 as D (6 bases). The CDR3 has 14 residues. CDR1 KGHDR and CDR2 SFDVKD come from the germline V gene. Deletions cut 2 bases from V and 5 bases from J, with 11 bases between.

The chain is built from TRBV2 and TRBJ1-2; D may be TRBD1 (6 bases). CDR1 is SNHLY, CDR2 FYNNEI, per germline. V was shortened by 9 bases and J by 8 bases, with 7 bases between the two germline ends. The CDR3 consists of 9 residues. The CDR3: CARRGGYTF. CDR3 bases: TGTGCCAGAAGGGGGGGCTACACCTTC.

The genes are TRBV24-1 and TRBJ2-7; 8 nucleotides line up with TRBD2. This CDR3 has 16 amino acids. Germline CDR1 is KGHDR and CDR2 is SFDVKD. Trimming removed 4 bases from V and 7 bases from J; junction bases left unmatched: 14. The CDR3 sequence: CATSDTALAAGAEQYF. The DNA for the CDR3 is TGTGCCACCAGTGACACCGCACTAGCGGCCGGGGCGGAGCAGTACTTC.

This rearrangement joins TRBV5-1 to TRBJ2-5; 10 bases match TRBD1. The CDR3 loop spans 15 amino acids. After removal of 2 bases from V and 3 bases from J, the junction contained 4 bases not matched to a gene. Germline lookup yields CDR1 SGHRS and CDR2 YFSETQ. The CDR3 spells CASSFPGTGEETQYF. In DNA, the CDR3 is TGCGCCAGCAGCTTTCCCGGGACAGGGGAAGAGACCCAGTACTTC.

V and J are TRBV20-1 and TRBJ1-1, with D unclear. Germline assignment: CDR1 DFQATT and CDR2 SNEGSKA (reference sequence). V shed 5 bases and J shed 6 bases, with 7 bases lying between them. The CDR3 runs 10 residues. The CDR3 region is CSASNAEAFF. DNA of the CDR3: TGCAGTGCTTCCAACGCTGAAGCTTTCTTT.

V usage is TRBV6-5 and J usage is TRBJ1-2; a possible D gene is TRBD1 (6 bases). This CDR3 has 13 amino acids. Germline CDR1 reads MNHEY; CDR2 reads SVGAGI. The germline V and J ends were trimmed by 4 bases and 7 bases, with 13 bases remaining between them. The DNA of the CDR3 is TGTGCCAGCAGTTCCCGCGACAGGCGTGGCTACACCTTC. It is translated as CASSSRDRRGYTF.

This rearrangement joins TRBV6-1 to TRBJ2-3; 8 bases agree with TRBD2. Germline values: CDR1 MNHNS, CDR2 SASEGT. CDR3 size: 17 residues. V dropped 0 bases and J dropped 6; count of bases not matched to a gene: 11. The CDR3 DNA sequence: TGTGCCAGCAGTGAAGCACCGGGGGGGCCGTTTAAGGATACGCAGTATTTT. Amino acids: CASSEAPGGPFKDTQYF.

The V gene is TRBV18, the J gene TRBJ1-1; D ambiguous. The ends were cut back, 6 bases at V and 3 bases at J, with 11 bases in the middle. Germline V gene sequence: CDR1 KGHSH, CDR2 LQKENI. The CDR3 runs 13 residues. CDR3 sequence reads: CASSQGGYTEAFF. The CDR3 DNA reads TGTGCCAGCTCCCAAGGAGGGTACACTGAAGCTTTCTTT. The full variable domain, with the rest looked up from reference TRBV18 and TRBJ1-1, is NAGVMQNPRHLVRRRGQEARLRCSPMKGHSHVYWYRQLPEEGLKFMVYLQKENIIDESGMPKERFSAEFPKEGPSILRIQQVVRGDSAAYFCASSQGGYTEAFFGQGTRLTVV.

In the case of this clone: One end of the junction is discordant with germline, which a read error may explain. V usage is TRBV27 and J usage is TRBJ2-2; 7 nucleotides match TRBD1. Germline lookup yields CDR1 MNHEY and CDR2 SMNVEV (reference sequence). The CDR3 is 15 amino acids. In nucleotides, the CDR3 is TGTGCCAGCAGTTTTTGGGGACAGAACACCTGGGAGCTGTTTTTT. It is translated as CASSFWGQNTWELFF.

This clone was found once. The chain combines TRBV2 with TRBJ1-2; 9 positions match TRBD1. Trimming cost V 7 bases and J 4 bases; bases outside gene matches: 10. The CDR3 runs 15 residues. CDR1 is SNHLY, CDR2 FYNNEI, per germline. Written as DNA, the CDR3 is TGTGCCAGCACCCCGGATCCGGGACAGGGCTATGGCTACACCTTC. Its protein is CASTPDPGQGYGYTF.

The rearrangement joins TRBV7-2 to TRBJ1-5; no firm D call. The CDR3 length is 13 residues. Germline V gene data show CDR1 as SGHTA and CDR2 as FQGNSA. Between the trimmed V and J ends, which lost 3 bases and 5 bases, there was a span of 8 bases. The DNA for the CDR3 is TGTGCCAGCAGCTTCATGGGTGATCAGCCCCAGCATTTT. It translates to CASSFMGDQPQHF.

The V and J genes are TRBV18 and TRBJ1-4; no clear D. Germline lookup yields CDR1 KGHSH and CDR2 LQKENI. V was trimmed by 3 bases and J by 9 bases, leaving 17 bases between them. The CDR3 has 15 amino acids. CDR3 region: CASSPEPSSLQKLFF. CDR3 nucleotide sequence: TGTGCCAGCTCACCCGAACCTTCCTCGCTCCAAAAACTGTTTTTT. The variable domain in full, completed from reference TRBV18 and TRBJ1-4, reads NAGVMQNPRHLVRRRGQEARLRCSPMKGHSHVYWYRQLPEEGLKFMVYLQKENIIDESGMPKERFSAEFPKEGPSILRIQQVVRGDSAAYFCASSPEPSSLQKLFFGSGTQLSVL.

The chain has TRBV11-2 and TRBJ1-4, with TRBD1 as a possible D gene (6 bases). V lost 0 bases, J lost 8 bases, and 13 bases lay in between. This CDR3 spans 15 amino acids. Germline V gene lookup returns CDR1 SGHAT and CDR2 FQNNGV. CDR3 in amino acids: CASSLEGGRNEKLFF. The CDR3 DNA reads TGTGCCAGCAGCTTAGAAGGGGGGAGAAACGAAAAACTGTTTTTT. Combining the CDR3 with reference TRBV11-2 and TRBJ1-4 gives the whole variable domain EAGVAQSPRYKIIEKRQSVAFWCNPISGHATLYWYQQILGQGPKLLIQFQNNGVVDDSQLPKDRFSAERLKGVDSTLKIQPAKLEDSAVYLCASSLEGGRNEKLFFGSGTQLSVL.

The J gene is TRBJ1-3, the V gene TRBV12-3 or TRBV12-4, with unresolved D. The CDR3 is 13 residues long. Trimming pared 6 bases from V and 3 bases from J, leaving 9 bases between. As DNA, the CDR3 is TGTGCCAGCAGCCGTAATTTTGGAAACACCATATATTTT. This translates into CASSRNFGNTIYF.

The V gene is TRBV30, the J gene TRBJ1-5; D is unclear. The CDR3 is made up of 16 amino acids. The germline CDR1 and CDR2 sequences are GTSNPN and SVGIG (reference sequence). The ends were cut back, 1 base at V and 8 bases at J, with 21 bases in the middle. CDR3 region: CAWSESASRYQKPQHF. The DNA for the CDR3 is TGTGCCTGGAGTGAATCGGCCAGTCGATATCAGAAGCCCCAGCATTTT.

V gene TRBV5-1 combines with J gene TRBJ2-4; no definite D call. Trimming took 7 bases from V and 2 from J, leaving 16 bases between them. Germline CDR1 reads SGHRS; CDR2 reads YFSETQ. This CDR3 contains 15 residues. The CDR3 region has the DNA TGCGCCAGCGCTACTGACGGGCGGACCAAAAACATTCAGTACTTC. Translating it yields CASATDGRTKNIQYF.

The chain's CDR3 is CASSLGLADYNEQFF. The CDR3 DNA follows: TGCGCCAGCAGCTTGGGACTAGCGGATTACAATGAGCAGTTCTTC. The genes are TRBV5-1 and TRBJ2-1, with TRBD2 matching 9 bases. In germline, CDR1 is SGHRS, CDR2 YFSETQ. The CDR3 contains 15 residues. V lost 0 bases to trimming and J lost 4 bases; unmatched junction nucleotides: 2.

The chain carries TRBV7-3 and TRBJ1-5; D unclear. V lost 11 bases and J 7 bases, leaving 3 bases between the germline ends. This CDR3 contains 8 residues. Per the germline V gene, CDR1 is SGHTA and CDR2 is FQGTGA. The DNA for the CDR3 is TGTGCCCTCCAGCCCCAGCATTTT. Protein: CALQPQHF.